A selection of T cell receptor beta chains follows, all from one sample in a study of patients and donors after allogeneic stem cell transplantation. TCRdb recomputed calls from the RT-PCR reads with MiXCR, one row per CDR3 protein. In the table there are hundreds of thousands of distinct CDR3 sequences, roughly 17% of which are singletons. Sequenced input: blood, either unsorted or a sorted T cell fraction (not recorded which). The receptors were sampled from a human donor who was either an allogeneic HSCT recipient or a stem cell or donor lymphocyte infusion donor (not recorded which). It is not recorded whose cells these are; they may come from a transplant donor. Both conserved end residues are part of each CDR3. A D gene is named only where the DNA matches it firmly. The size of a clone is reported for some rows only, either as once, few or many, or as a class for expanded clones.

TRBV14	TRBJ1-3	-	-	CASSQVGGRGNTIYF	TGTGCCAGCAGCCAAGTAGGAGGGCGAGGAAACACCATATATTTT
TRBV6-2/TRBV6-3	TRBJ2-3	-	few	CASSPDSSTDTQYF	TGTGCCAGCAGTCCCGACAGTAGCACAGATACGCAGTATTTT
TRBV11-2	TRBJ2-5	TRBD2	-	CASSSGLEPSGTQYF	TGTGCCAGCAGCTCGGGACTAGAGCCGTCTGGGACCCAGTACTTC
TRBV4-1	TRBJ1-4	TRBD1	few	CASTPTGVGEEKLFF	TGCGCCAGCACCCCCACAGGGGTCGGCGAAGAAAAACTGTTTTTT
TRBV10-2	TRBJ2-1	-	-	CASKPGVAYNEQFF	TGCGCCAGCAAACCGGGAGTAGCGTACAATGAGCAGTTCTTC
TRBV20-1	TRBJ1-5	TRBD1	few	CSTQTGGTYSNQPQHF	TGCAGTACTCAGACAGGGGGCACCTATAGCAATCAGCCCCAGCATTTT
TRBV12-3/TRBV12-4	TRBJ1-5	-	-	CASSPDHSNQPQHF	TGTGCCAGCAGCCCCGACCATAGCAATCAGCCCCAGCATTTT
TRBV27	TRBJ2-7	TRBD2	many	CASSLNSGVEQYF	TGTGCCAGCAGCCTCAATAGCGGGGTGGAGCAGTACTTC
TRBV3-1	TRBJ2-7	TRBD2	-	CASRRLAGDSYEQYF	TGTGCCAGCAGGCGACTAGCGGGAGACTCCTACGAGCAGTACTTC
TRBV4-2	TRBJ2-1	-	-	CASSQEAQSSYNEQFF	TGTGCCAGCAGCCAAGAAGCCCAGAGCTCCTACAATGAGCAGTTCTTC
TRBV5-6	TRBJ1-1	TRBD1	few	CASSFTGADTEAFF	TGTGCCAGCAGCTTTACAGGGGCGGACACTGAAGCTTTCTTT
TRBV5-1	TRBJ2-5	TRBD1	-	CASSLADRGLETQYF	TGCGCCAGCAGCTTGGCGGACAGGGGTTTGGAGACCCAGTACTTC
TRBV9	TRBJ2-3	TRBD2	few	CASSVGLATTDTQYF	TGTGCCAGCAGCGTAGGACTAGCGACCACAGATACGCAGTATTTT
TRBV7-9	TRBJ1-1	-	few	CASRASEIKNTEAFF	TGTGCCAGCAGGGCCTCAGAGATTAAGAACACTGAAGCTTTCTTT
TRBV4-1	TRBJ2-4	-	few	CASSQDGRNIQYF	TGCGCCAGCAGCCAAGATGGACGAAACATTCAGTACTTC
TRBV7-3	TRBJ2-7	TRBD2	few	CASSRSGRGEQYF	TGTGCCAGCAGCCGTAGCGGGAGGGGAGAGCAGTACTTC
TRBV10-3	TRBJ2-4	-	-	CAISEDRLGDDIQYF	TGTGCCATCAGTGAAGACAGACTGGGGGACGACATTCAGTACTTC
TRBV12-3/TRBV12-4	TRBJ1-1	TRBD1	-	CASSPIPVGQRYEAFF	TGTGCCAGCAGCCCCATTCCGGTGGGACAGCGATATGAAGCTTTCTTT
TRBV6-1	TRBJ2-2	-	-	CASYPVLSKAGTNTGELFF	TGTGCCAGCTACCCAGTTCTTTCCAAGGCAGGGACGAACACCGGGGAGCTGTTTTTT
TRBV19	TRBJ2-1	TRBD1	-	CASSTHMDRPRFYNEQFF	TGTGCCAGTAGTACCCACATGGACAGGCCTAGGTTCTACAATGAGCAGTTCTTC
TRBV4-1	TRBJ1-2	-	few	CASSPTPPSQRAGYTF	TGCGCCAGCAGCCCAACACCACCGAGCCAAAGGGCCGGCTACACCTTC
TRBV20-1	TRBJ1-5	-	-	CSAVRQGGQPQHF	TGCAGTGCTGTCCGGCAGGGCGGTCAGCCCCAGCATTTT
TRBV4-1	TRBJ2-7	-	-	CASSQGQITYEQYF	TGCGCCAGCAGCCAAGGACAGATTACCTACGAGCAGTACTTC
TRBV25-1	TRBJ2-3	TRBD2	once	CASRRAGGTDTQYF	TGTGCCAGCAGGAGGGCGGGGGGCACAGATACGCAGTATTTT
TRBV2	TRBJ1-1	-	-	CASSEQGSENTEAFF	TGTGCCAGCAGTGAACAGGGCAGTGAAAACACTGAAGCTTTCTTT
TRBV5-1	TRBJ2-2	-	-	CASSRESNTGELFF	TGCGCCAGCAGCCGGGAGTCGAACACCGGGGAGCTGTTTTTT
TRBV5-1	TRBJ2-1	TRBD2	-	CASSLALAEHNEQFF	TGCGCCAGCAGCTTGGCCCTAGCGGAACACAATGAGCAGTTCTTC
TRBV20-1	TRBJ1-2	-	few	CSARDRVKRGYTF	TGCAGTGCTAGGGATAGGGTTAAGCGTGGCTACACCTTC
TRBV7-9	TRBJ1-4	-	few	CAVPGEKLFF	TGTGCCGTGCCCGGTGAAAAACTGTTTTTT
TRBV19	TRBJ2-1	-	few	CASSQGRWVNNEQFF	TGTGCCAGTAGTCAGGGGAGATGGGTAAACAATGAGCAGTTCTTC
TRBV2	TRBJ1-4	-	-	CATKGSPNEKLFF	TGTGCCACCAAAGGCAGCCCGAATGAAAAACTGTTTTTT
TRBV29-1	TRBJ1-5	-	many	CSVAIGSNQPQHF	TGCAGCGTGGCGATAGGGAGCAATCAGCCCCAGCATTTT
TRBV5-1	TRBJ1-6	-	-	CASSLEGAESPLHF	TGCGCCAGCAGCTTGGAAGGGGCTGAATCACCCCTCCACTTT